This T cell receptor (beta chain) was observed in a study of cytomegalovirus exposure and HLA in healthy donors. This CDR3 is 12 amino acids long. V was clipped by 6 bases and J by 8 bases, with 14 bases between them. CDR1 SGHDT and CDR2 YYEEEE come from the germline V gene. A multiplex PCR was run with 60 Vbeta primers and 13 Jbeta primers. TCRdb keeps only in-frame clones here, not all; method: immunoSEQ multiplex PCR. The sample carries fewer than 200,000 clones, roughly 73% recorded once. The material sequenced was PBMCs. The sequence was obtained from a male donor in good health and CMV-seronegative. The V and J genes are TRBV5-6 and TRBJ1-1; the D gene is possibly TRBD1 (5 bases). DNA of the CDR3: TGTGCCAGCACCCTAATGACAGCGGAAGCTTTCTTT. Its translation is CASTLMTAEAFF.